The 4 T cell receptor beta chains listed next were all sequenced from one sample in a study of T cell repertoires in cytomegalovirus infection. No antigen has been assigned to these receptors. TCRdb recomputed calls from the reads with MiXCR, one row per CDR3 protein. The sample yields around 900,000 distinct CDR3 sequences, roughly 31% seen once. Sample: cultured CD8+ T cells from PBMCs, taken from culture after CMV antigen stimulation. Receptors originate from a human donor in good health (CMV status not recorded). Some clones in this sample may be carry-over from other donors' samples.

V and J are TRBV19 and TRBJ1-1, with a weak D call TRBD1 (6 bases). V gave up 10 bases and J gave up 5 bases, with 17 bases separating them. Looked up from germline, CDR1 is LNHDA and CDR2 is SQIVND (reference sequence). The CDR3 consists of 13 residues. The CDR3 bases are TGTGCCACTGAAGGGGGATTCGGGACTGAAGCTTTCTTT. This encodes CATEGGFGTEAFF. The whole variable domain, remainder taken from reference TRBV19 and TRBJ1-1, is DGGITQSPKYLFRKEGQNVTLSCEQNLNHDAMYWYRQDPGQGLRLIYYSQIVNDFQKGDIAEGYSVSREKKESFPLTVTSAQKNPTAFYLCATEGGFGTEAFFGQGTRLTVV.

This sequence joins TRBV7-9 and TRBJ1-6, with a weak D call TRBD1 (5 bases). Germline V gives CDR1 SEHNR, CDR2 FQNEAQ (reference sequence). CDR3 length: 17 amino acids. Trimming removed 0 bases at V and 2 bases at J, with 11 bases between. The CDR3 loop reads CASSLAFLGPYNSPLHF. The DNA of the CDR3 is TGTGCCAGCAGCTTAGCGTTTTTGGGACCCTATAATTCACCCCTCCACTTT. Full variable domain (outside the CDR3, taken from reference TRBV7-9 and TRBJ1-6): DTGVSQNPRHKITKRGQNVTFRCDPISEHNRLYWYRQTLGQGPEFLTYFQNEAQLEKSRLLSDRFSAERPKGSFSTLEIQRTEQGDSAMYLCASSLAFLGPYNSPLHFGNGTRLTVT.

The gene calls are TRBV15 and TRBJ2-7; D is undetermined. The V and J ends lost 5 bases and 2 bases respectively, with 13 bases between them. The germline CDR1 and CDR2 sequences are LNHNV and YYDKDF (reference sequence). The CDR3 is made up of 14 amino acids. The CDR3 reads CATSSSWDTYEQYF. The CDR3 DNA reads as TGTGCCACCAGCTCCTCATGGGATACCTACGAGCAGTACTTC.

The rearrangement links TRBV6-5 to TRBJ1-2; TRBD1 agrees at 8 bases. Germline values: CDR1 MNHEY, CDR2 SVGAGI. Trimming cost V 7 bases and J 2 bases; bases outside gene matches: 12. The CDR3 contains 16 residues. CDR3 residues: CASNDGQGVKNYGYTF. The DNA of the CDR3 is TGTGCCAGCAACGACGGACAGGGCGTTAAAAACTATGGCTACACCTTC.